This T cell receptor (beta chain) appears in the sequencing data of a study of T cell repertoires in cytomegalovirus infection. Study context: Both a matching HLA type and CMV infection were indicated by public TCR beta signatures. Study results and limitations: The study found HLA-C-restricted CMV-specific TCR beta clonotypes dominating the ex vivo response.

Germline loops: CDR1 DFQATT, CDR2 SNEGSKA (reference sequence). The V gene end was trimmed by 5 bases and the J gene end by 7 bases; junction bases not matched to a gene: 5. The CDR3 consists of 12 residues. MiXCR, applied by TCRdb to the reads, yields one record per CDR3 protein. The sample shows approximately 910,000 distinct CDR3 sequences, about a third of them seen only once. Concerning this clonotype itself: Its specificity is not known.

The TCR comes from a human donor in good health (CMV status not recorded). Some clones in this sample may be carry-over from other donors' samples. The J gene is TRBJ1-2, the V gene TRBV20-1; 9 nucleotides agree with TRBD1. The sample consisted of cultured CD8+ T cells from PBMCs, taken from culture after CMV antigen stimulation. The CDR3 DNA sequence: TGCAGTGCTGCCACAGGGGGCAGTGGCTACACCTTC. Amino acids: CSAATGGSGYTF.